A single sample is the source of the 32 T cell receptor beta chains below, sequenced in a study of blood T cell repertoires in COVID-19. Assay: immunoSEQ multiplex PCR; the TCRdb copy retains only in-frame clones and omits some. The sample shows 150,000 to 200,000 clones, over 70% of them seen only once. The sequenced sample was peripheral blood. The receptors come from a woman over 75 with active or convalescent COVID-19.

The V gene is TRBV21-1, the J gene TRBJ1-2; TRBD1 is the table's D call and was not checked against the DNA. TRBV21-1 is designated a pseudogene. CDR3 length equals 16 residues. Here the CDR3 reads CASSLRPADRGPGYTF. The DNA of the CDR3 is TGTGCCAGCAGCCTAAGACCGGCGGACAGGGGGCCCGGCTACACCTTC.

This chain joins TRBV3-1 (or the pseudogene TRBV3-2) and TRBJ1-1; the D is unclear. V lost 5 bases, J lost 8 bases, and 12 bases lay in between. Germline V gene data show CDR1 as LGHDT and CDR2 as YNNKEL (reference sequence). This CDR3 is built from 12 residues. The CDR3 nucleotides are TGTGCCAGCAGCTCTGGACTCCCCGAAGCTTTCTTT. It codes for CASSSGLPEAFF.

This clone appeared a single time. The chain is built from TRBV4-3 and TRBJ1-2; possible D gene TRBD1, 6 bases. CDR1 and CDR2 from the germline V gene are LGHNA and YSLEER. Trimming removed 1 base from V and 4 bases from J, with 16 bases in between. There are 16 residues in the CDR3. The CDR3 is CASSQVAGAQTYGYTF. In DNA form, the CDR3 reads TGCGCCAGCAGCCAAGTCGCAGGGGCCCAGACCTATGGCTACACCTTC.

This sequence joins TRBV5-4 and TRBJ2-2; D remains ambiguous. Between the trimmed V and J ends, which lost 2 bases and 5 bases, there was a span of 16 bases. This CDR3 has 16 amino acids. The germline V gene encodes CDR1 SGHNT and CDR2 YYREEE (reference sequence). The CDR3 region has the DNA TGTGCCAGCAGCTTTTTTGGGCAGGATGGGACCGGGGAGCTGTTTTTT. Translation gives CASSFFGQDGTGELFF.

V is TRBV19 and J is TRBJ1-3; no clear D. The V end lost 5 bases, the J end lost 0 bases, and 5 bases lay between the germline ends. Per the germline V gene, CDR1 is LNHDA and CDR2 is SQIVND (reference sequence). The CDR3 covers 13 residues. For the CDR3, the DNA is TGTGCCAGTAGTGAGGTCTCTGGAAACACCATATATTTT. Amino acids: CASSEVSGNTIYF.

The rearrangement joins TRBV5-6 to TRBJ2-1; 8 nucleotides align to TRBD2. The CDR3 runs to 14 residues. J lost 2 bases, V lost 5 bases, and 3 bases had no gene match. Germline lookup yields CDR1 SGHDT and CDR2 YYEEEE. CDR3 protein: CASRSGGAYNEQFF. The DNA of the CDR3 is TGTGCCAGCAGATCCGGGGGGGCCTACAATGAGCAGTTCTTC.

The CDR3 region is CASSRGSGNTIYF. The CDR3 bases are TGCGCCAGCAGCCGAGGCTCTGGAAACACCATATATTTT. V gene TRBV4-3 combines with J gene TRBJ1-3; D remains unclear. The CDR3 runs to 13 residues. V lost 4 bases and J lost 0, with 4 bases in between. Per germline, CDR1 LGHNA and CDR2 YSLEER.

The chain combines TRBV7-9 with TRBJ2-7; D is uncertain. The V and J ends lost 3 bases and 2 bases respectively, with 8 bases between them. The CDR3 runs to 13 residues. Germline values: CDR1 SEHNR, CDR2 FQNEAQ (reference sequence). DNA for the CDR3: TGTGCCAGCAGCTTGGGCAGTACCTACGAGCAGTACTTC. It yields the protein CASSLGSTYEQYF. Using reference TRBV7-9 and TRBJ2-7 for the parts outside the CDR3, the full variable domain is DTGVSQNPRHKITKRGQNVTFRCDPISEHNRLYWYRQTLGQGPEFLTYFQNEAQLEKSRLLSDRFSAERPKGSFSTLEIQRTEQGDSAMYLCASSLGSTYEQYFGPGTRLTVT.

The rearrangement joins TRBV28 to TRBJ1-6; a possible D gene is TRBD1 (5 bases). The V end was cut by 7 bases, the J end by 7 bases, with 11 bases between. Germline loops: CDR1 MDHEN, CDR2 SYDVKM. The CDR3 has 13 amino acids. In nucleotides, the CDR3 is TGTGCCAGCAATAGGGGTGGGAATTCACCCCTCCACTTT. This gives the protein CASNRGGNSPLHF.

The V gene is TRBV10-3, the J gene TRBJ1-5, with 8 bases matching TRBD1. From germline, CDR1 is ENHRY and CDR2 SYGVKD. Losses at the gene ends were 10 bases for V and 3 bases for J; bases not matched to a gene: 5. The CDR3 is 13 residues long. The CDR3 nucleotides are TGTGCCAGCAAACAGGGGGTCAATCAGCCCCAGCATTTT. Its translation: CASKQGVNQPQHF.

J is TRBJ1-3 and V is TRBV30; 9 nucleotides align to TRBD1. CDR1 and CDR2 (germline): GTSNPN, SVGIG (reference sequence). The CDR3 spans 13 residues. V lost 5 bases, J lost 2 bases, and 1 base stayed unmatched. CDR3 sequence: CAWGTGTGNTIYF. CDR3 nucleotides: TGTGCCTGGGGGACAGGGACTGGAAACACCATATATTTT. The full variable domain, its missing parts supplied by reference TRBV30 and TRBJ1-3, is SQTIHQWPATLVQPVGSPLSLECTVEGTSNPNLYWYRQAAGRGLQLLFYSVGIGQISSEVPQNLSASRPQDRQFILSSKKLLLSDSGFYLCAWGTGTGNTIYFGEGSWLTVV.

The chain uses TRBV7-3 and TRBJ2-7, with a possible D match to TRBD2 (5 bases). Germline CDR1 and CDR2: SGHTA and FQGTGA. This CDR3 is 14 amino acids long. V was cut by 1 base and J by 0 bases, with 7 bases left in between. The CDR3 loop is CASSLMGSSYEQYF. The CDR3 DNA reads TGTGCCAGCAGCTTAATGGGGAGCTCCTACGAGCAGTACTTC.

The chain employs TRBV12-5 and TRBJ1-1; 9 positions agree with TRBD1. The germline V gene has CDR1 LGHNT and CDR2 FRNRAP. The CDR3 is 17 residues long. After removal of 3 bases from V and 1 base from J, the junction contained 9 bases not matched to a gene. The CDR3 region is CASGFAGTGTTNTEAFF. CDR3 bases: TGTGCTAGTGGTTTCGCCGGGACAGGGACTACGAACACTGAAGCTTTCTTT.

The gene calls are TRBV10-1 and TRBJ1-5, with D tentatively TRBD1 (6 bases). CDR3 size: 12 residues. CDR1 is WNHNN, CDR2 SYGVQD, per germline (reference sequence). Trimming left V 7 bases short and J 9 bases short, with 13 bases between. The CDR3, as DNA: TGCGCCAGCAAGAACCAGGGGCGGCCCCAGCATTTT. Its translation is CASKNQGRPQHF.

The chain has TRBV6-2 or TRBV6-3 and TRBJ1-2; TRBD1 matches at 11 bases. The CDR3 spans 14 residues. The germline CDR1 and CDR2 sequences are MNHEY and SVGEGT. The trim removed 6 bases at V and 8 bases at J, leaving 8 bases unmatched. CDR3 amino acids: CASSDRTGGFGYTF. The CDR3, as DNA: TGTGCCAGCAGCGACCGGACAGGGGGCTTCGGCTACACCTTC.

The chain links TRBV10-3 to TRBJ1-2; D gene ambiguous. Trimming stripped 3 bases from V and 0 bases from J, with 5 bases between. Germline V gene sequence: CDR1 ENHRY, CDR2 SYGVKD. This CDR3 comprises 13 residues. The CDR3 sequence is CAISEQTNYGYTF. DNA for the CDR3: TGTGCCATCAGTGAACAGACTAACTATGGCTACACCTTC.

CDR3 in DNA: TGTGCCAGCAGCCTTAGTGGTTCGAGCACAGATACGCAGTATTTT. It codes for CASSLSGSSTDTQYF. The V and J genes are TRBV5-4 and TRBJ2-3; D remains unclear. From germline, CDR1 is SGHNT and CDR2 YYREEE (reference sequence). The germline V and J ends were trimmed by 4 bases and 0 bases, with 12 bases remaining between them. The CDR3 contains 15 residues.

This clone was detected a few times. The CDR3 sequence: CASSDLDQQYF. As DNA, the CDR3 is TGTGCCAGCAGTGATCTAGACCAGCAGTATTTT. The chain uses TRBV2 and TRBJ2-3; D is uncertain. Trimming shortened V by 3 bases and J by 11 bases, and 9 bases separated the two germline ends. This CDR3 contains 11 residues. Germline lookup yields CDR1 SNHLY and CDR2 FYNNEI.

The genes are TRBV27 and TRBJ1-6; D is ambiguous. V was cut by 4 bases and J by 7 bases, with 11 bases left in between. Per the germline V gene, CDR1 is MNHEY and CDR2 is SMNVEV (reference sequence). This CDR3 spans 14 amino acids. The CDR3 is CASSWRVSNSPLHF. The CDR3 DNA reads TGTGCCAGCAGTTGGAGGGTGTCGAATTCACCCCTCCACTTT.

This sequence joins TRBV19 and TRBJ1-1; D call uncertain. Germline loops: CDR1 LNHDA, CDR2 SQIVND (reference sequence). The CDR3 length is 12 residues. Trimming took 3 bases from V and 1 from J, leaving 3 bases between them. CDR3 sequence: CASSIRNTEAFF. The CDR3 bases are TGTGCCAGTAGTATCAGGAACACTGAAGCTTTCTTT.

This clone appeared a few times. This rearrangement joins TRBV10-3 to TRBJ2-3; 13 bases agree with TRBD2. CDR1 and CDR2 (germline): ENHRY, SYGVKD. The V and J ends lost 11 bases and 4 bases, in that order; junction bases with no gene match: 12. CDR3 length: 16 residues. The CDR3 region has the DNA TGTGCCGTCTCCGGGACTAGCGGGGCCGGCGCAGATACGCAGTATTTT. This translates into CAVSGTSGAGADTQYF.

The genes are TRBV2 and TRBJ1-5, with D possibly TRBD1 on 5 matching bases. V was shortened by 5 bases and J by 2 bases, with 16 bases between the two germline ends. Germline V CDR1 and CDR2: SNHLY, FYNNEI. CDR3 length: 16 residues. CDR3 sequence reads: CASSHGGVGGNQPQHF. The CDR3 DNA is TGTGCCAGCAGTCACGGGGGGGTCGGGGGCAATCAGCCCCAGCATTTT.

The gene calls are TRBV6-5 and TRBJ2-3; no clear D. V was cut by 4 bases and J by 4 bases, with 18 bases left in between. This CDR3 comprises 16 residues. Per the germline V gene, CDR1 is MNHEY and CDR2 is SVGAGI. The CDR3 spells CASSLHVLREADTQYF. CDR3 bases: TGTGCCAGCAGTTTACATGTCCTCCGTGAGGCAGATACGCAGTATTTT.

The rearrangement links TRBV5-1 to TRBJ2-5, with 14 bases fitting TRBD2. Trimming took 4 bases from V and 2 from J; bases not matched to a gene: 4. The germline CDR1 and CDR2 sequences are SGHRS and YFSETQ. The CDR3 is 16 amino acids. In nucleotides, the CDR3 is TGCGCCAGCAGCCGGACTAGCGGGGGGAAACAAGAGACCCAGTACTTC. Protein sequence: CASSRTSGGKQETQYF.

This chain links TRBV20-1 with TRBJ2-7; 9 bases align to TRBD2. The CDR3 runs 14 residues. The germline V gene has CDR1 DFQATT and CDR2 SNEGSKA (reference sequence). The trim removed 3 bases at V and 3 bases at J, leaving 6 bases unmatched. The CDR3: CSASNGRGGYEQYF. The CDR3 DNA reads as TGCAGTGCTAGTAATGGGCGGGGGGGCTACGAGCAGTACTTC.

The chain carries TRBV6-6 and TRBJ1-4; TRBD1 is a possible D gene (6 bases). Trimming stripped 6 bases from V and 8 bases from J, with 19 bases between. Per germline, CDR1 MNHNY and CDR2 SVGAGI (reference sequence). CDR3 length: 15 amino acids. Here the CDR3 reads CASRKDGGQWEKLFF. CDR3 nucleotide sequence: TGTGCCAGCAGGAAGGACGGGGGGCAGTGGGAAAAACTGTTTTTT.

This chain links TRBV12-5 with TRBJ1-5; D is ambiguous. This CDR3 is built from 13 residues. Germline CDR1 LGHNT, CDR2 FRNRAP. Trimming removed 6 bases at V and 3 bases at J, with 9 bases between. Written as DNA, the CDR3 is TGTGCTAGTGGCTCAACTTCCAATCAGCCCCAGCATTTT. This codes for CASGSTSNQPQHF.

The chain employs TRBV19 and TRBJ2-6, with TRBD1 matching over 7 bases. Germline loops: CDR1 LNHDA, CDR2 SQIVND (reference sequence). Losses at the gene ends were 6 bases for V and 0 bases for J; bases not matched to a gene: 8. The CDR3 extends over 17 amino acids. The CDR3 coding sequence is TGTGCCAGTAGCCGGGACAGCCGATTCTCTGGGGCCAACGTCCTGACTTTC. Its translation: CASSRDSRFSGANVLTF.

There are a few counts of this clone. V is TRBV6-1 and J is TRBJ1-1, with a weak D call TRBD1 (6 bases). Germline V lookup: CDR1 MNHNS, CDR2 SASEGT. Deletions cut 3 bases from V and 5 bases from J, with 16 bases between. This CDR3 region has 15 residues. The CDR3 sequence: CASSDPGEVKTEAFF. The CDR3 coding sequence is TGTGCCAGCAGTGATCCAGGGGAAGTAAAAACTGAAGCTTTCTTT.

J is TRBJ1-1 and V is TRBV5-4; TRBD1 might be the D (6 bases). V was pared by 1 base and J by 6 bases, with 13 bases between. CDR1 is SGHNT, CDR2 YYREEE, per germline (reference sequence). CDR3 length: 14 residues. The CDR3 region has the DNA TGTGCCAGCAGCTTGCTGAACAGGGACGCTGAAGCTTTCTTT. It specifies CASSLLNRDAEAFF.

A few counts support this clone. The chain employs TRBV27 and TRBJ1-4; D is undetermined. The germline V and J ends were trimmed by 5 bases and 5 bases, with 12 bases remaining between them. The CDR3 length is 14 residues. In germline, CDR1 is MNHEY, CDR2 SMNVEV (reference sequence). CDR3 region: CASSLNTGNEKLFF. The DNA of the CDR3 is TGTGCCAGCAGTCTGAATACGGGAAATGAAAAACTGTTTTTT.

The CDR3 DNA sequence: TGTGCCAGCAGCCAAGAGACAGGTTCCTACAATGAGCAGTTCTTC. Translated: CASSQETGSYNEQFF. The V call is TRBV3-1 (or the pseudogene TRBV3-2), the J call TRBJ2-1; tentative D call: TRBD1 (6 bases). Germline-derived CDR1 and CDR2 are LGHDT and YNNKEL (reference sequence). The CDR3 length is 15 residues. Trimming stripped 0 bases from V and 1 base from J, with 7 bases between.